The 9 T cell receptor beta chains below were found in one sample sequenced in a study of blood T cell repertoires in COVID-19. Repertoires were generated with immunoSEQ multiplex PCR, while TCRdb's copy carries only in-frame clones and drops some. The profile shows about 140,000 clones, roughly 76% of them singletons. Sequenced material: peripheral blood. The receptors stem from a woman between 50 and 59 years old with active or convalescent COVID-19.

CDR3 sequence reads: CAIRGGEDYNSPLHF. The CDR3 nucleotides read TGTGCCATCCGTGGGGGAGAGGACTATAATTCACCCCTCCACTTT. This chain uses TRBV10-3 with TRBJ1-6, with TRBD1 as a possible D gene (5 bases). Trimming took 8 bases from V and 3 from J, leaving 14 bases between them. The CDR3 contains 15 residues. The V gene's germline CDR1 is ENHRY and CDR2 SYGVKD.

The chain carries TRBV19 and TRBJ2-1, with 8 nucleotides matching TRBD1. Germline V CDR1 and CDR2: LNHDA, SQIVND (reference sequence). The V gene end was trimmed by 5 bases and the J gene end by 1 base; junction bases not matched to a gene: 7. The CDR3 contains 16 residues. This CDR3 reads CASSLSGGLSYNEQFF. CDR3 bases: TGTGCCAGTAGTCTTTCAGGGGGCTTGTCCTACAATGAGCAGTTCTTC.

This clone was picked up one time. This chain uses TRBV6-5 with TRBJ1-1; D may be TRBD1 (5 bases). The V end lost 4 bases, the J end lost 0 bases, and 9 bases lay between the germline ends. Germline V gene data show CDR1 as MNHEY and CDR2 as SVGAGI. The CDR3 has 14 amino acids. CDR3 in amino acids: CASSFRQMNTEAFF. The CDR3 DNA follows: TGTGCCAGCAGTTTCCGACAGATGAACACTGAAGCTTTCTTT.

The chain is built from TRBV3-1 (or the pseudogene TRBV3-2) and TRBJ2-5, with TRBD1 matching over 10 bases. Losses at the gene ends were 6 bases for V and 4 bases for J; bases not matched to a gene: 5. The germline V gene has CDR1 LGHDT and CDR2 YNNKEL (reference sequence). This CDR3 has 14 amino acids. CDR3 sequence reads: CASSRQGAGETQYF. CDR3 nucleotides: TGTGCCAGCAGTCGACAGGGGGCAGGAGAGACCCAGTACTTC.

The rearrangement joins TRBV4-3 to TRBJ2-6; unclear D gene. Germline CDR1 LGHNA, CDR2 YSLEER. The CDR3 has 16 amino acids. The V end was cut by 0 bases, the J end by 1 base, with 7 bases between. CDR3 in amino acids: CASSQDVTSGANVLTF. The CDR3 coding sequence is TGCGCCAGCAGCCAAGACGTGACTTCTGGGGCCAACGTCCTGACTTTC.

This clone showed up just once. The chain couples TRBV5-1 to TRBJ2-2; D not certain. Trimming shortened V by 5 bases and J by 0 bases, and 8 bases separated the two germline ends. The CDR3 sequence is 14 residues long. Germline CDR1 reads SGHRS; CDR2 reads YFSETQ. The CDR3 DNA is TGCGCCAGCAGTAAAGCGTCGAACACCGGGGAGCTGTTTTTT. It yields the protein CASSKASNTGELFF. The full variable domain, in which reference TRBV5-1 and TRBJ2-2 provide the parts outside the CDR3, is KAGVTQTPRYLIKTRGQQVTLSCSPISGHRSVSWYQQTPGQGLQFLFEYFSETQRNKGNFPGRFSGRQFSNSRSEMNVSTLELGDSALYLCASSKASNTGELFFGEGSRLTVL.

This clone was seen more than once but under ten times. The chain employs TRBV7-2 and TRBJ2-7; 9 bases align to TRBD1. Per the germline V gene, CDR1 is SGHTA and CDR2 is FQGNSA. The CDR3 is 15 amino acids. J was trimmed by 5 bases and V by 3 bases; bases with no gene match: 8. The CDR3 here is CASSFLDRGYDEQYF. The CDR3 DNA reads as TGTGCCAGCAGCTTCCTGGACAGGGGATACGACGAGCAGTACTTC.

This chain uses TRBV19 with TRBJ1-5; D gene unclear. The CDR3 runs 16 residues. V was cut by 1 base and J by 4 bases, with 14 bases left in between. Germline loops: CDR1 LNHDA, CDR2 SQIVND (reference sequence). In nucleotides, the CDR3 is TGTGCCAGTAGTATAGGAGAGGGAAGCGGGAATCAGCCCCAGCATTTT. This codes for CASSIGEGSGNQPQHF.

This chain connects TRBV5-1 to TRBJ1-2; D may be TRBD1 (6 bases). Germline CDR1 reads SGHRS; CDR2 reads YFSETQ. The germline V and J ends were trimmed by 4 bases and 6 bases, with 10 bases remaining between them. This CDR3 has 12 residues. The CDR3 DNA reads TGCGCCAGCAGCCTGGACAGCCATGGCTACACCTTC. Its translation: CASSLDSHGYTF.